Below, one T cell receptor beta chain is given with its context. The data derive from a study of T cell responses to AZD1222 COVID-19 vaccine. Produced via immunoSEQ multiplex PCR; TCRdb's table is partial and in-frame only. The table records roughly 150,000 clones, around 92% of them present only once. The TCR originated in an adult in good health. The sample was peripheral blood, taken on day 0 of AZD1222 vaccination.

CDR3 residues: CASSNGQGAYEQYF. DNA of the CDR3: TGTGCCAGTAGTAATGGACAGGGCGCCTACGAGCAGTACTTC. This sequence joins TRBV19 and TRBJ2-7; 8 positions agree with TRBD1. This CDR3 has 14 amino acids. The junction had 4 bases not matched to a gene; V was cut back by 4 bases and J by 2 bases. Germline lookup yields CDR1 LNHDA and CDR2 SQIVND (reference sequence).